Listed here is a single T cell receptor beta chain. Per the germline V gene, CDR1 is SGHTS and CDR2 is YDEGEE. Trimming left V 1 base short and J 1 base short, with 12 bases between. The CDR3 consists of 16 residues. The sample comes from a study of blood T cell repertoires in COVID-19. For the study at large: Samples of COVID-19 (acute and convalescent) were obtained from the United States, Italy and Spain.

Original methodology: Researchers report that nucleated cell counts were estimated from reference gene primer amplification. The protocol was immunoSEQ multiplex PCR, while the TCRdb copy is restricted to in-frame clones and leaves out a portion. The V and J calls and clone size come from that table; D and trimming were worked out from the DNA. The sample yields 200,000 to 300,000 clones, about 83% seen once. Sequences were obtained from peripheral blood. V usage is TRBV5-8 and J usage is TRBJ1-5, with D possibly matching TRBD1 (5 bases). This sequence originates from a man older than 75 with acute or convalescent COVID-19. CDR3 protein: CASSLTQGVSNQPQHF. The CDR3 nucleotides read TGTGCCAGCAGCTTGACTCAGGGTGTGAGCAATCAGCCCCAGCATTTT.